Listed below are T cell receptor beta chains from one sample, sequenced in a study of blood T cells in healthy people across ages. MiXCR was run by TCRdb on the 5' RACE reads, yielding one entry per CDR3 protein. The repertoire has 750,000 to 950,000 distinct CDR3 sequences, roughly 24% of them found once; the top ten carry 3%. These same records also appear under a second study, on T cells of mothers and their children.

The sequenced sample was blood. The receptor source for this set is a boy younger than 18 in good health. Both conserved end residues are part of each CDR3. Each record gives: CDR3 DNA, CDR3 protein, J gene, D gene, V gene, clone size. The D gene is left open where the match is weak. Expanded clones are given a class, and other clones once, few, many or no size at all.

cdr3_nt: TGCAGCGTTGAGTGGGGAGGCCAAGAGACCCAGTACTTC
cdr3_aa: CSVEWGGQETQYF
j_call: TRBJ2-5
d_call: NA
v_call: TRBV29-1
clone_size: few

cdr3_nt: TGTGCCGGCAAGCCCGAGCTTGGGGGGACCCAGTACTTC
cdr3_aa: CAGKPELGGTQYF
j_call: TRBJ2-5
d_call: NA
v_call: TRBV12-3/TRBV12-4
clone_size: few

cdr3_nt: TGTGCCAGCAGCCAGTTCGGGGCGAACCTCTATGGCTACACCTTC
cdr3_aa: CASSQFGANLYGYTF
j_call: TRBJ1-2
d_call: NA
v_call: TRBV4-2
clone_size: few

cdr3_nt: TGTGCCAGCAGCCCTTGGGACAGGGGGGTTCACACTGAAGCTTTCTTT
cdr3_aa: CASSPWDRGVHTEAFF
j_call: TRBJ1-1
d_call: TRBD1
v_call: TRBV12-3/TRBV12-4
clone_size: NA

cdr3_nt: TGTGCCAGCAGACCGACAGGGGGGGAAAAACTGTTTTTT
cdr3_aa: CASRPTGGEKLFF
j_call: TRBJ1-4
d_call: TRBD1
v_call: TRBV6-5
clone_size: few

cdr3_nt: TGTGCCAGCAGCATTGGACAGGGGATCTCCTACGAGCAGTACTTC
cdr3_aa: CASSIGQGISYEQYF
j_call: TRBJ2-7
d_call: TRBD1
v_call: TRBV7-2
clone_size: few

cdr3_nt: TGCAGCGTTGTGATACAGGGGACCCATGAGCACTTC
cdr3_aa: CSVVIQGTHEHF
j_call: TRBJ2-4
d_call: TRBD1
v_call: TRBV29-1
clone_size: few

cdr3_nt: TGTGCCAGTGGGCCTCAAAGAGAGACCCAGTACTTC
cdr3_aa: CASGPQRETQYF
j_call: TRBJ2-5
d_call: NA
v_call: TRBV2
clone_size: few

cdr3_nt: TGTGCCAGCAGCGCCCAGACAGGGAATGAAAAACTGTTTTTT
cdr3_aa: CASSAQTGNEKLFF
j_call: TRBJ1-4
d_call: TRBD1
v_call: TRBV9
clone_size: NA

cdr3_nt: TGTGCCAGCGGGGGGAGAGGCTATGGCTACACCTTC
cdr3_aa: CASGGRGYGYTF
j_call: TRBJ1-2
d_call: NA
v_call: TRBV9
clone_size: NA

cdr3_nt: TGCGCCAGCAGCGGTCAGGTGGGGGAGACCCAGTACTTC
cdr3_aa: CASSGQVGETQYF
j_call: TRBJ2-5
d_call: NA
v_call: TRBV4-1
clone_size: few

cdr3_nt: TGTGCCACCAGCAGAGATCCCGGGACAGGGGTTAAGGAAGCTTTCTTT
cdr3_aa: CATSRDPGTGVKEAFF
j_call: TRBJ1-1
d_call: TRBD1
v_call: TRBV15
clone_size: few

cdr3_nt: TGTGCCAGCAGTCCGCTGCCCCTACAGGGCGGCGACGAGCAGTACTTC
cdr3_aa: CASSPLPLQGGDEQYF
j_call: TRBJ2-7
d_call: NA
v_call: TRBV12-3/TRBV12-4
clone_size: few

cdr3_nt: TGTGCTAGTGGAACAACAGGGGGAGAGCAGTACTTC
cdr3_aa: CASGTTGGEQYF
j_call: TRBJ2-7
d_call: TRBD1
v_call: TRBV12-5
clone_size: NA

cdr3_nt: TGTGCCAGCAGCTTACAGCGGGACAAGGGTGAGCAGTTCTTC
cdr3_aa: CASSLQRDKGEQFF
j_call: TRBJ2-1
d_call: NA
v_call: TRBV7-2
clone_size: few

cdr3_nt: TGTGCCAGCAGCGTTGGACTAGCGGGGGCCTCCTACGAGCAGTACTTC
cdr3_aa: CASSVGLAGASYEQYF
j_call: TRBJ2-7
d_call: TRBD2
v_call: TRBV7-3
clone_size: few

cdr3_nt: TGTGCCAGCAGTTTAGAGCGGGGGGCCCTGAGCTCCTACAATGAGCAGTTCTTC
cdr3_aa: CASSLERGALSSYNEQFF
j_call: TRBJ2-1
d_call: TRBD2
v_call: TRBV12-3/TRBV12-4
clone_size: few

cdr3_nt: TGTGCCAGCAGTTCGTTCCGGACAGGGGGTGTTACTGAAGCTTTCTTT
cdr3_aa: CASSSFRTGGVTEAFF
j_call: TRBJ1-1
d_call: TRBD1
v_call: TRBV6-2/TRBV6-3
clone_size: NA

cdr3_nt: TGTGCCAGCAGCCTAGGACAGACTTATAGCAATCAGCCCCAGCATTTT
cdr3_aa: CASSLGQTYSNQPQHF
j_call: TRBJ1-5
d_call: NA
v_call: TRBV11-2
clone_size: NA

cdr3_nt: TGTGCCATCAGGGGGTCTCAGGGGGATCACAATGAGCAGTTCTTC
cdr3_aa: CAIRGSQGDHNEQFF
j_call: TRBJ2-1
d_call: TRBD1
v_call: TRBV10-3
clone_size: NA

cdr3_nt: TGTGCCAGCAGCTTAGATCCCCGGGACAGCCTTCACACCTTC
cdr3_aa: CASSLDPRDSLHTF
j_call: TRBJ1-2
d_call: TRBD1
v_call: TRBV7-2
clone_size: NA

cdr3_nt: TGCAGAGGGGGACAGGGCGGTAGCGAAAAACTGTTTTTT
cdr3_aa: CRGGQGGSEKLFF
j_call: TRBJ1-4
d_call: TRBD1
v_call: TRBV20-1
clone_size: NA

cdr3_nt: TGCAGCGTTGGGGACAGGGACGAAAAACTGTTTTTT
cdr3_aa: CSVGDRDEKLFF
j_call: TRBJ1-4
d_call: TRBD1
v_call: TRBV29-1
clone_size: few

cdr3_nt: TGTGCCAGCAGTGACCCCGGTGGGGCCAACGTCCTGACTTTC
cdr3_aa: CASSDPGGANVLTF
j_call: TRBJ2-6
d_call: NA
v_call: TRBV25-1
clone_size: few

cdr3_nt: TGCGCCAGCAGCTCAGAGGGCCGCAGGGAGACCCAGTACTTC
cdr3_aa: CASSSEGRRETQYF
j_call: TRBJ2-5
d_call: NA
v_call: TRBV5-1
clone_size: few

cdr3_nt: TGTGCCAGCATCTACGGGCTGAACACTGAAGCTTTCTTT
cdr3_aa: CASIYGLNTEAFF
j_call: TRBJ1-1
d_call: NA
v_call: TRBV28
clone_size: few

cdr3_nt: TGTGCCAGCAGCCCCCCCTCGGCCAGGGTAGAGGGCTACACCTTC
cdr3_aa: CASSPPSARVEGYTF
j_call: TRBJ1-2
d_call: NA
v_call: TRBV11-2
clone_size: NA

cdr3_nt: TGCGCCAGCAGACGGACTAGCGGGAGTCACCGGGAGCAGTACTTC
cdr3_aa: CASRRTSGSHREQYF
j_call: TRBJ2-7
d_call: TRBD2
v_call: TRBV5-1
clone_size: NA

cdr3_nt: TGTGCCAGCCACACCGAGCGGGGGAAAACCTACGAGCAGTACTTC
cdr3_aa: CASHTERGKTYEQYF
j_call: TRBJ2-7
d_call: TRBD2
v_call: TRBV2
clone_size: many

cdr3_nt: TGCAGTGCTAGAGATAGAGAGATGGCCAAAAACATTCAGTACTTC
cdr3_aa: CSARDREMAKNIQYF
j_call: TRBJ2-4
d_call: NA
v_call: TRBV20-1
clone_size: few